A single sample is the source of the 30 T cell receptor beta chains below, sequenced in a study of CD8 T cells in ankylosing spondylitis. TCRdb re-called the 5' RACE reads with MiXCR, one entry per CDR3 protein. The sample lists about 130,000 distinct CDR3 sequences, 12% to 15% occurring once. What was sequenced was blood, either unsorted or a sorted T cell fraction (not recorded which). These receptors were obtained from a female donor with ankylosing spondylitis or in good health (not recorded which).

This clonotype was found a few times. This chain uses TRBV29-1 with TRBJ1-2, with TRBD1 matching over 7 bases. With V trimmed by 4 bases and J by 8 bases, 7 bases remained unmatched. The CDR3 consists of 12 residues. CDR1 and CDR2 (germline): SQVTM, ANQGSEA. The CDR3 is CSVVQGEVGYTF. In nucleotides, the CDR3 is TGCAGCGTTGTTCAGGGGGAAGTAGGCTACACCTTC. Complete variable domain (other parts from reference TRBV29-1 and TRBJ1-2): SAVISQKPSRDICQRGTSLTIQCQVDSQVTMMFWYRQQPGQSLTLIATANQGSEATYESGFVIDKFPISRPNLTFSTLTVSNMSPEDSSIYLCSVVQGEVGYTFGSGTRLTVV.

J is TRBJ1-2 and V is TRBV5-5, with D perhaps matching TRBD1 (5 bases). The germline gives CDR1 SGHKS, CDR2 YYEKEE (reference sequence). The germline V and J ends were trimmed by 0 bases and 2 bases, with 8 bases remaining between them. The CDR3 extends over 14 amino acids. CDR3 protein: CASSLGQGNYGYTF. The CDR3 DNA sequence: TGTGCCAGCAGCTTGGGTCAGGGAAACTATGGCTACACCTTC.

Note on this clonotype: A much larger clone sits a single nucleotide away, making a read error possible. This rearrangement joins TRBV10-3 to TRBJ1-2; 8 positions match TRBD1. The V segment lost 4 bases and the J segment 8 bases; nucleotides outside the gene matches: 3. The length of the CDR3 is 12 residues. Germline CDR1 reads ENHRY; CDR2 reads SYGVKD. In DNA form, the CDR3 reads TGTGCCATCAGTGGGACAGGGAAAGGCTACACCTTC. Protein: CAISGTGKGYTF.

In this sample, this clonotype turned up a few times. V gene TRBV29-1 combines with J gene TRBJ1-1; D gene uncertain. CDR3 size: 10 residues. The germline CDR1 and CDR2 sequences are SQVTM and ANQGSEA. Between the trimmed V and J ends, which lost 4 bases and 10 bases, there was a span of 10 bases. The CDR3 sequence: CSVVGNGAFF. The CDR3 bases are TGCAGCGTTGTTGGCAATGGAGCTTTCTTT.

There are many counts of this clonotype. This sequence joins TRBV20-1 and TRBJ1-2, with D hard to call. V was cut by 0 bases and J by 9 bases, with 8 bases left in between. CDR3 size: 11 residues. CDR1 DFQATT and CDR2 SNEGSKA come from the germline V gene (reference sequence). The CDR3 nucleotides are TGCAGTGCTAGAGATGAGCCTCGCTACACCTTC. This codes for CSARDEPRYTF.

The table lists this clonotype with many counts. V usage is TRBV5-1 and J usage is TRBJ2-1; a possible D gene is TRBD1 (5 bases). The CDR3 is 15 amino acids. The germline V and J ends were trimmed by 0 bases and 3 bases, with 10 bases remaining between them. Germline CDR1 and CDR2: SGHRS and YFSETQ. The CDR3 DNA reads TGCGCCAGCAGCTTGGCCGCAGGGATCTACAATGAGCAGTTCTTC. Translated: CASSLAAGIYNEQFF.

This clonotype occurred many times. The chain is built from TRBV10-3 and TRBJ2-3, with TRBD1 matching 7 bases. This CDR3 has 15 residues. V lost 0 bases and J lost 3; bases outside the gene matches: 3. Looked up from germline, CDR1 is ENHRY and CDR2 is SYGVKD. CDR3 DNA sequence: TGTGCCATCAGTGAGTCCCGCAGGGGGACAGATACGCAGTATTTT. Protein product: CAISESRRGTDTQYF.

In its sample, this clonotype was seen many times. The chain couples TRBV7-3 to TRBJ2-1, with D perhaps matching TRBD1 (5 bases). The CDR3 runs 13 residues. V was cut by 6 bases and J by 4 bases, with 10 bases left in between. Germline CDR1 and CDR2: SGHTA and FQGTGA. The CDR3, as DNA: TGTGCCAGCAGTCATGGGGCTTACAATGAGCAGTTCTTC. Protein sequence: CASSHGAYNEQFF. The variable domain in full, completed from reference TRBV7-3 and TRBJ2-1, reads GAGVSQTPSNKVTEKGKYVELRCDPISGHTALYWYRQSLGQGPEFLIYFQGTGAADDSGLPNDRFFAVRPEGSVSTLKIQRTERGDSAVYLCASSHGAYNEQFFGPGTRLTVL.

This clonotype was observed at least ten times. V gene TRBV12-3 or TRBV12-4 combines with J gene TRBJ2-7, with D maybe TRBD2 (6 bases). The CDR3 is made up of 14 amino acids. Trimming took 1 base from V and 3 from J, leaving 10 bases between them. DNA of the CDR3: TGTGCCAGCAGTTTAGGTAGCGGTCTCTACGAGCAGTACTTC. This sequence encodes CASSLGSGLYEQYF.

This clonotype was detected only a few times. The chain carries TRBV12-3 or TRBV12-4 and TRBJ2-1, with a tentative D call TRBD2 (6 bases). The CDR3 has 12 residues. Trimming cost V 5 bases and J 4 bases, with 6 bases left between them. The CDR3 loop reads CASSGTYNEQFF. In nucleotides, the CDR3 is TGTGCCAGCAGTGGGACTTACAATGAGCAGTTCTTC.

A few counts support this clonotype. The rearrangement uses TRBV29-1 and TRBJ2-7; D possibly corresponds to TRBD1 (6 bases). Germline V gene data show CDR1 as SQVTM and CDR2 as ANQGSEA. V lost 5 bases, J lost 4 bases, and 18 bases lay in between. The CDR3 extends over 14 amino acids. CDR3 in amino acids: CSVKKRDTAYEQYF. The CDR3 bases are TGCAGCGTTAAGAAGAGGGACACTGCGTACGAGCAGTACTTC.

This chain links TRBV20-1 with TRBJ2-6, with 8 bases aligning to TRBD1. There are 18 residues in the CDR3. Germline V lookup: CDR1 DFQATT, CDR2 SNEGSKA (reference sequence). The V and J ends lost 0 bases and 0 bases, in that order; junction bases with no gene match: 7. The CDR3 DNA reads as TGCAGTGCTAGAGACCTGGGACAGGTGGCCTCTGGGGCCAACGTCCTGACTTTC. It is translated as CSARDLGQVASGANVLTF.

On this clonotype itself: A junction boundary mismatches the germline segment, possibly from a read error. This rearrangement joins TRBV11-2 to TRBJ2-7; TRBD2 matches at 14 bases. Germline lookup yields CDR1 SGHAT and CDR2 FQNNGV. The CDR3 spans 13 residues. This chain's CDR3 is CASSLYSGTSGSF. In DNA form, the CDR3 reads TGTGCCAGCAGCCTCTACTCCGGGACTAGCGGGAGCTTC.

This clonotype has a count of ten or more. The J gene is TRBJ2-1, the V gene TRBV11-2; D is unclear. The CDR3 runs 20 residues. Trimming stripped 5 bases from V and 0 bases from J, with 26 bases between. Per germline, CDR1 SGHAT and CDR2 FQNNGV. As DNA, the CDR3 is TGTGCCAGCAGCCCCCTTGGGGAATGGGTACTTTCCAGCTCCTACAATGAGCAGTTCTTC. This encodes CASSPLGEWVLSSSYNEQFF.

Points on this clonotype: A clone one base away is much larger, so this may be a read error. The V call is TRBV2, the J call TRBJ2-7; no clear D. Trimming shortened V by 4 bases and J by 2 bases, and 6 bases separated the two germline ends. The CDR3 runs 12 residues. CDR1 is SNHLY and CDR2 is FYNNEI in the germline V gene. The CDR3 nucleotides read TGTGCCAGCAGTGCTGATCCCTACGAGCAGTACTTC. Protein: CASSADPYEQYF.

Ten or more counts support this clonotype. This chain joins TRBV5-1 and TRBJ2-2; unclear D gene. V lost 2 bases, J lost 0 bases, and 17 bases lay in between. The CDR3 extends over 18 amino acids. Germline CDR1 and CDR2: SGHRS and YFSETQ. CDR3 in amino acids: CASSFVVGQNPNTGELFF. The CDR3 DNA reads as TGCGCCAGCAGCTTCGTAGTAGGGCAGAACCCGAACACCGGGGAGCTGTTTTTT. Drawing the rest from reference TRBV5-1 and TRBJ2-2, the complete variable domain is KAGVTQTPRYLIKTRGQQVTLSCSPISGHRSVSWYQQTPGQGLQFLFEYFSETQRNKGNFPGRFSGRQFSNSRSEMNVSTLELGDSALYLCASSFVVGQNPNTGELFFGEGSRLTVL.

To note about this clonotype: A much larger clone lies one base from this, so it may be a read error. The chain is built from TRBV3-1 and TRBJ2-7, with no clear D. Germline V CDR1 and CDR2: LGHDT, YNNKEL (reference sequence). The CDR3 totals 11 residues. Trimming took 1 base from V and 7 from J, leaving 5 bases between them. This chain's CDR3 is CASSQGWEQYF. DNA for the CDR3: TGTGCCAGCAGCCAAGGGTGGGAGCAGTACTTC.

This clonotype was seen many times. This chain links TRBV12-3 or TRBV12-4 with TRBJ2-7; TRBD1 aligns across 9 bases. CDR3 size: 14 residues. V lost 1 base, J lost 5 bases, and 3 bases stayed unmatched. The DNA of the CDR3 is TGTGCCAGCAGTTTAGGGGGACAGGGCCACGAGCAGTACTTC. Translation: CASSLGGQGHEQYF.

This clonotype was detected ten times or more. The chain is built from TRBV20-1 and TRBJ1-4; D unclear. The CDR3 length is 15 residues. The germline V and J ends were trimmed by 0 bases and 0 bases, with 8 bases remaining between them. The germline CDR1 and CDR2 sequences are DFQATT and SNEGSKA (reference sequence). The CDR3 DNA sequence: TGCAGTGCTAGAGATCTTTTGTCAACTAATGAAAAACTGTTTTTT. Translating it yields CSARDLLSTNEKLFF.

This clonotype occurred a few times. The chain is built from TRBV9 and TRBJ1-5; D is undetermined. The germline gives CDR1 SGDLS, CDR2 YYNGEE. V lost 0 bases and J 0 bases, leaving 7 bases between the germline ends. This CDR3 region has 15 residues. The CDR3 nucleotides are TGTGCCAGCAGCGTAGATCCGAATAGCAATCAGCCCCAGCATTTT. It is translated as CASSVDPNSNQPQHF.

Turning to this clonotype: This may stem from a read error, because a much larger clone lies one nucleotide away. V is TRBV20-1 and J is TRBJ2-7; TRBD1 might be the D (6 bases). V was shortened by 2 bases and J by 3 bases, with 11 bases between the two germline ends. This CDR3 is 13 amino acids long. From germline, CDR1 is DFQATT and CDR2 SNEGSKA (reference sequence). This chain's CDR3 is CSARKQGFYEQYF. CDR3 coding DNA: TGCAGTGCTAGAAAACAGGGATTCTACGAGCAGTACTTC.

In this sample, this clonotype turned up many times. V gene TRBV20-1 combines with J gene TRBJ1-1; D is uncertain. The CDR3 contains 14 residues. The germline gives CDR1 DFQATT, CDR2 SNEGSKA (reference sequence). Trimming took off 0 bases at V and 4 bases at J, with 12 bases between the two ends. The chain's CDR3 is CSARDWARGTEAFF. CDR3 sequence (DNA): TGCAGTGCTAGAGATTGGGCAAGAGGCACTGAAGCTTTCTTT.

This clonotype was seen ten or more times. V is TRBV3-1 and J is TRBJ1-5; 12 nucleotides line up with TRBD1. The CDR3 runs to 17 residues. Losses at the gene ends were 4 bases for V and 3 bases for J; bases not matched to a gene: 7. Germline V gene data show CDR1 as LGHDT and CDR2 as YNNKEL (reference sequence). This chain's CDR3 is CASSPAGQGAFNQPQHF. CDR3 DNA: TGTGCCAGCAGCCCTGCGGGACAGGGGGCCTTCAATCAGCCCCAGCATTTT.

This clonotype was seen ten or more times. The chain links TRBV6-1 to TRBJ2-2, with 11 bases lining up with TRBD1. V lost 6 bases, J lost 4 bases, and 4 bases stayed unmatched. Per the germline V gene, CDR1 is MNHNS and CDR2 is SASEGT. The CDR3 has 15 amino acids. The CDR3 sequence: CASRADRGRTGELFF. The CDR3 DNA follows: TGTGCCAGCAGGGCGGACAGGGGGCGCACCGGGGAGCTGTTTTTT.

The genes are TRBV5-1 and TRBJ1-2; 12 bases line up with TRBD1. After removal of 4 bases from V and 6 bases from J, the junction contained 7 bases not matched to a gene. The CDR3 spans 15 residues. Germline V gives CDR1 SGHRS, CDR2 YFSETQ. The CDR3 reads CASSPGTGGFNGYTF. CDR3 in DNA: TGCGCCAGCAGCCCCGGGACAGGGGGCTTCAATGGCTACACCTTC. The full variable domain, its missing parts supplied by reference TRBV5-1 and TRBJ1-2, is KAGVTQTPRYLIKTRGQQVTLSCSPISGHRSVSWYQQTPGQGLQFLFEYFSETQRNKGNFPGRFSGRQFSNSRSEMNVSTLELGDSALYLCASSPGTGGFNGYTFGSGTRLTVV.

This clonotype was seen at least ten times. The chain uses TRBV6-6 and TRBJ2-1; D is ambiguous. Trimming left V 6 bases short and J 2 bases short, with 5 bases between. CDR3 size: 12 residues. CDR1 and CDR2 (germline): MNHNY, SVGAGI (reference sequence). The chain's CDR3 is CASSLTYNEQFF. The CDR3 region has the DNA TGTGCCAGCAGCCTTACCTACAATGAGCAGTTCTTC.

This clonotype has ten or more counts. The J gene is TRBJ1-4, the V gene TRBV20-1; D is unclear. Trimming pared 1 base from V and 8 bases from J, leaving 11 bases between. Germline V gives CDR1 DFQATT, CDR2 SNEGSKA (reference sequence). There are 13 residues in the CDR3. This chain's CDR3 is CSARAEGGEKLFF. The DNA of the CDR3 is TGCAGTGCTAGAGCGGAAGGAGGCGAAAAACTGTTTTTT.

This clonotype was detected many times. The J gene is TRBJ2-3, the V gene TRBV20-1; no clear D gene. The CDR3 contains 16 residues. Germline V gene lookup returns CDR1 DFQATT and CDR2 SNEGSKA (reference sequence). Trimming removed 0 bases from V and 0 bases from J, with 13 bases in between. The CDR3 loop is CSAREKNRISTDTQYF. The CDR3 nucleotides are TGCAGTGCTAGAGAAAAGAACCGTATTAGCACAGATACGCAGTATTTT.

Details on this clonotype: A much more abundant neighbour one base away suggests this may be a read error. The chain employs TRBV28 and TRBJ1-6; D not resolved. V was cut by 5 bases and J by 0 bases, with 11 bases left in between. This CDR3 is 16 amino acids long. Per the germline V gene, CDR1 is MDHEN and CDR2 is SYDVKM. The CDR3 loop is CASSGSGSSYNSPLHF. CDR3 bases: TGTGCCAGCAGTGGTTCAGGAAGCTCCTATAATTCACCCCTCCACTTT.

This rearrangement joins TRBV29-1 to TRBJ2-2; 8 nucleotides align to TRBD2. V shed 1 base, J shed 4 bases, and the junction held 8 bases outside the gene matches. The CDR3 consists of 16 residues. Germline V gene lookup returns CDR1 SQVTM and CDR2 ANQGSEA. CDR3 loop: CSVEGGGAGATGELFF. DNA for the CDR3: TGCAGCGTTGAAGGGGGCGGAGCGGGAGCCACCGGGGAGCTGTTTTTT.